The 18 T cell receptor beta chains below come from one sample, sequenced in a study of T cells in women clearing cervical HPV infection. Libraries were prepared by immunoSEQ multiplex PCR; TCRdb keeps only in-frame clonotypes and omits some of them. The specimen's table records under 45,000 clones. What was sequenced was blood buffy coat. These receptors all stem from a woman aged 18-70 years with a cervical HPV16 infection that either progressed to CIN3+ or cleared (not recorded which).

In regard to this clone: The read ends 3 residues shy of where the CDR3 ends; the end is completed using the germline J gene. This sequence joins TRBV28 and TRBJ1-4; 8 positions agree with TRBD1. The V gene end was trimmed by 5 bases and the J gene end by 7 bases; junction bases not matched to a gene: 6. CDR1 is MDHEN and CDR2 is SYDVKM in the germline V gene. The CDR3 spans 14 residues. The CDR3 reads CASSPQGVVEKLFF. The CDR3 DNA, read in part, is TGTGCCAGCAGTCCACAGGGGGTTGTTGAAAAA.

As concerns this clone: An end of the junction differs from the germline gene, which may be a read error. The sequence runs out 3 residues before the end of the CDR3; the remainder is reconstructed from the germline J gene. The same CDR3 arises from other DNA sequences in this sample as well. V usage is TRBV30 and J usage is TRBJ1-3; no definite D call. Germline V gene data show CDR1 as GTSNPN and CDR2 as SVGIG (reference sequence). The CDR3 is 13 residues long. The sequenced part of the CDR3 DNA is TGTGCCTGGAGTGTCGGAGGCGGAAACACA. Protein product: CAWSVGGGNT. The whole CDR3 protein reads CAWSVGGGNTIYF.

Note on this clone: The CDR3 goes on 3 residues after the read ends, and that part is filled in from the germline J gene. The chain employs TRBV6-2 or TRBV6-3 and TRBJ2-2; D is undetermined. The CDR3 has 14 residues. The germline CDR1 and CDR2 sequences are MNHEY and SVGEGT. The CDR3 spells CASGNTATNEKLFF. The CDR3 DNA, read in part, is TGTGCCAGCGGCAACACTGCAACTAATGAAAAG.

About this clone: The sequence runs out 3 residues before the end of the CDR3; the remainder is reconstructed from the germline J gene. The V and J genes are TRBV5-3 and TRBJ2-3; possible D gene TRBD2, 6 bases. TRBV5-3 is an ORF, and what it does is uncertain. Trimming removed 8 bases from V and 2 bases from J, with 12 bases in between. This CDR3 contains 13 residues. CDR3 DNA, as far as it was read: TGTGCCAGGGGTCGGGACTCCACAGATACG. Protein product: CARGRDSTDT. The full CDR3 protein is CARGRDSTDTQYF.

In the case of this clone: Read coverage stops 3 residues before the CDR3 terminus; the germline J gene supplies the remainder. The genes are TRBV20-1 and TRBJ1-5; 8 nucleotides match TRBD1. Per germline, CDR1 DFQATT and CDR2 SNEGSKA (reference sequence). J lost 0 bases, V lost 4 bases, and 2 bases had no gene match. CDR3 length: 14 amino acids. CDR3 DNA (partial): TGCAGTGCTACAGGGGGCTTTAGCAATCAGCCC. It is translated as CSATGGFSNQP. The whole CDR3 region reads CSATGGFSNQPQHF.

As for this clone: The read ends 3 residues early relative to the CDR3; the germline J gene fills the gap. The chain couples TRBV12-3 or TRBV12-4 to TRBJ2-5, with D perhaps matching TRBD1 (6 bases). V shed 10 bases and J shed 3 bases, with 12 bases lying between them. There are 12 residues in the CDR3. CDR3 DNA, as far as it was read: TGTGCCACCTCGGACAGAAAAGAGACC. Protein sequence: CATSDRKET. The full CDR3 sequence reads CATSDRKETQYF.

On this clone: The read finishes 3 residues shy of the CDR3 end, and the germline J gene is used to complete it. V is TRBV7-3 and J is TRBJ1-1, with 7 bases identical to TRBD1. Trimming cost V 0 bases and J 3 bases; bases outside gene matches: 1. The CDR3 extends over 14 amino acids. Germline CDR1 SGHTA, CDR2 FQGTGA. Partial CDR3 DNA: TGTGCCAGCAGCTTAACCGGGACAGACACTGAA. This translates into CASSLTGTDTE. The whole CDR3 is CASSLTGTDTEAFF. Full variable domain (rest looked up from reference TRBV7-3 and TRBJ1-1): GAGVSQTPSNKVTEKGKYVELRCDPISGHTALYWYRQSLGQGPEFLIYFQGTGAADDSGLPNDRFFAVRPEGSVSTLKIQRTERGDSAVYLCASSLTGTDTEAFFGQGTRLTVV.

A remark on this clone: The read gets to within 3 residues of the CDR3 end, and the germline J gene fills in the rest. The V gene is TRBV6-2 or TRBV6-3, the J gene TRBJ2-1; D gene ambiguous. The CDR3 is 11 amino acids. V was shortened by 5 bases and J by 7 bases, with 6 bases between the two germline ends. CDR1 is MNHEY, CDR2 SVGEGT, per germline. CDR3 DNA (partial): TGTGCCAGCAGTCTCTTGAATGAG. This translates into CASSLLNE. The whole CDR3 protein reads CASSLLNEQFF.

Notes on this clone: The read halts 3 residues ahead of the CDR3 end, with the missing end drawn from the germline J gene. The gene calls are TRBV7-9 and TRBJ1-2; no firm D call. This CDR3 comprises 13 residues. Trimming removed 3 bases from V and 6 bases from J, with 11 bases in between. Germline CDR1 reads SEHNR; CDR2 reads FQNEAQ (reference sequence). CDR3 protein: CASSFEGLDGYTF. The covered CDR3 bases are TGTGCCAGCAGCTTCGAAGGGCTGGATGGC.

The CDR3 reads CAWSASSGRVYIYNEQFF. CDR3 DNA, as far as it was read: TGTGCCTGGAGTGCGTCTAGCGGGAGGGTTTATATCTACAATGAG. The V call is TRBV30, the J call TRBJ2-1; 12 bases are shared with TRBD2. The read terminates 3 residues before the CDR3 end, so the remaining end is supplied by the germline J gene. The CDR3 length is 18 residues. Germline lookup yields CDR1 GTSNPN and CDR2 SVGIG (reference sequence). V trimming: 1 base; J trimming: 3 bases; junction bases outside the gene matches: 10.

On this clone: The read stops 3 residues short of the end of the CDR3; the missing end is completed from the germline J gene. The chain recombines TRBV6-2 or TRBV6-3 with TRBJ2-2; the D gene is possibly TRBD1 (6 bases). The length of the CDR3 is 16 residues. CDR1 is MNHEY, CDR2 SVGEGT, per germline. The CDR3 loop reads CASSSTLQGGNEKLFF. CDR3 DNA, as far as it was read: TGTGCCAGCAGTTCCACACTACAGGGTGGGAATGAAAAG.

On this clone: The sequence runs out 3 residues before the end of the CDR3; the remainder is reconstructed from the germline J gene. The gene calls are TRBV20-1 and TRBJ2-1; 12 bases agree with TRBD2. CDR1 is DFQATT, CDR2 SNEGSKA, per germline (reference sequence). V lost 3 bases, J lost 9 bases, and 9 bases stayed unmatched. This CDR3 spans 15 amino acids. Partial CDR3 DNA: TGCAGTGCTAGTTCGACTAGCGGGAGATTTGGTGAG. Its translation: CSASSTSGRFGE. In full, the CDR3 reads CSASSTSGRFGEQFF.

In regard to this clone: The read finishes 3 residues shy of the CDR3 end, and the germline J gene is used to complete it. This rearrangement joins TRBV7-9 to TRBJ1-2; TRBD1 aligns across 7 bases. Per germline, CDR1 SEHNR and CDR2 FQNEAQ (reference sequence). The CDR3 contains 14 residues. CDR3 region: CASSSWDSPYDYTF. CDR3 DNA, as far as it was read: TGTGCCAGCAGCTCCTGGGACAGTCCCTACGAC.

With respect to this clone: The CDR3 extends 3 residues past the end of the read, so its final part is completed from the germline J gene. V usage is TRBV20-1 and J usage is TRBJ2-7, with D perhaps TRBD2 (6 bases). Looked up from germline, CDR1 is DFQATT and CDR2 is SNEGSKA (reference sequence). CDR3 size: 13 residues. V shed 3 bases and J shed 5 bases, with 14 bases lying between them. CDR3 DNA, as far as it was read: TGCAGTGCTAGTTGGGGGGAGATCGACGAG. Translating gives CSASWGEIDE. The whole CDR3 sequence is CSASWGEIDEQYF.

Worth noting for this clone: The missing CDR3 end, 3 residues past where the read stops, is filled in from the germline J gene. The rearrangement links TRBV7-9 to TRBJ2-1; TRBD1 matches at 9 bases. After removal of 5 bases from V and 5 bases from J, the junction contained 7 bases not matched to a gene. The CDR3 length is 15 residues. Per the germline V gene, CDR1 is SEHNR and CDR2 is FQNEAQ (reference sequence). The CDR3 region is CASSPGTGTHNEQFF. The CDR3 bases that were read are TGTGCCAGCAGCCCCGGGACAGGGACCCACAATGAG.

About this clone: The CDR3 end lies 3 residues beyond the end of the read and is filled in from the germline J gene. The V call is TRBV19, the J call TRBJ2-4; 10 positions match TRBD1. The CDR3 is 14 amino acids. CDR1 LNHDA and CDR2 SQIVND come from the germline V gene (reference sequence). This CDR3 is CASTPGQGIYGQYF. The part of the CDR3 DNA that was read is TGTGCCAGTACCCCGGGACAGGGGATCTATGGT.

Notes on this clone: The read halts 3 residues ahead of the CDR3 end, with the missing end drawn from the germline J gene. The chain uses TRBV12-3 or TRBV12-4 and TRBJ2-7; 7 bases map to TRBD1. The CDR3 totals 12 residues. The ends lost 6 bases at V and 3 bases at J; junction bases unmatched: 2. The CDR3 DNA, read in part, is TGTGCCAGCAGCAGGGGGAACTACGAG. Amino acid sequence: CASSRGNYE. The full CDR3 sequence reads CASSRGNYEQYF.

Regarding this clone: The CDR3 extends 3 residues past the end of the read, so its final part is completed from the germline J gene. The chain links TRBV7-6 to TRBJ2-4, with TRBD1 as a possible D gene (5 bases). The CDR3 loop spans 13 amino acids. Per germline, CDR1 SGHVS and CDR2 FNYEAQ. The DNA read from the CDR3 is TGTGCCAGCAGTCAGGCAGGGAACTATGGT. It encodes CASSQAGNYG. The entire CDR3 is CASSQAGNYGQYF.